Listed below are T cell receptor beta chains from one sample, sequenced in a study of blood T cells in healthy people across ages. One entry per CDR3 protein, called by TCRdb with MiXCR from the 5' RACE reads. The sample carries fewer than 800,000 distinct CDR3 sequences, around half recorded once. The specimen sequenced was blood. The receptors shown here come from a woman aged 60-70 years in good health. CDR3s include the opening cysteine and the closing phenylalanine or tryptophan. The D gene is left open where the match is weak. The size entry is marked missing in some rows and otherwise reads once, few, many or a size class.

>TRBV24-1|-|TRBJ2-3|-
CATSGSFTDTQYF
TGTGCCACCTCGGGGAGTTTCACAGATACGCAGTATTTT
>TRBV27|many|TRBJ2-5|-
CASTSWDGRRDEQYF
TGTGCCAGCACCTCTTGGGACGGACGGCGGGATGAGCAGTACTTC
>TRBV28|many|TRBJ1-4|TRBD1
CASSTGVGNEKLFF
TGTGCCAGCAGTACAGGGGTTGGCAATGAAAAACTGTTTTTT
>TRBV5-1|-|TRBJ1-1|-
CASSLQGGVVAFF
TGCGCCAGCAGTCTACAGGGTGGGGTAGTAGCTTTCTTT
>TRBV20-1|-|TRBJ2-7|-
CSANPKQIYEQYF
TGCAGTGCTAACCCCAAACAAATCTACGAGCAGTACTTC
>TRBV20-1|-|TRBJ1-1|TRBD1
CSASFRTGRTEAFF
TGCAGTGCTAGTTTCAGGACAGGGAGAACTGAAGCTTTCTTT
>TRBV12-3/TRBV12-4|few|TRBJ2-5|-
CASSPHGVGETQYF
TGTGCCAGCAGTCCACACGGGGTCGGGGAGACCCAGTACTTC
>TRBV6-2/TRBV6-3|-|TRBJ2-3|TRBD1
CASSSRGTGRTDTQYF
TGTGCCAGCAGTTCACGAGGGACAGGCCGAACAGATACGCAGTATTTT
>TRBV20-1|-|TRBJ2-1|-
CSARIDSSHHYNEQFF
TGCAGTGCTAGAATCGACTCCTCCCACCATTACAATGAGCAGTTCTTC
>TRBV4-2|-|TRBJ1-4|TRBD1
CASSQDLPSTGNIGKLFF
TGTGCCAGCAGCCAAGATCTTCCATCGACAGGGAATATTGGAAAACTGTTTTTT
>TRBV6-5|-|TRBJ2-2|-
CASSYSLRGTGELFF
TGTGCCAGCAGTTACTCGCTTCGGGGCACCGGGGAGCTGTTTTTT